Listed here are 27 T cell receptor beta chains from one sample, sequenced in a study of T cells in tumors after PD-1 blockade. Generated by immunoSEQ multiplex PCR, the TCRdb table keeps only in-frame clones and is missing some. The sample consists of approximately 8,100 clones, about 68% of them appearing once. The sequencing here drew on tumor tissue, taken after anti-PD-1 treatment. The receptors come from a human donor with basal cell carcinoma.

This chain joins TRBV7-2 and TRBJ1-5; 9 bases align to TRBD1. V trimming: 0 bases; J trimming: 7 bases; junction bases outside the gene matches: 7. Germline values: CDR1 SGHTA, CDR2 FQGNSA. The CDR3 is 16 amino acids. This CDR3 is CASSLAGGQGAQPQHF. The CDR3 nucleotides read TGTGCCAGCAGCTTAGCGGGGGGACAGGGTGCCCAGCCCCAGCATTTT. The complete variable domain, with remaining parts taken from reference TRBV7-2 and TRBJ1-5, reads GAGVSQSPSNKVTEKGKDVELRCDPISGHTALYWYRQSLGQGLEFLIYFQGNSAPDKSGLPSDRFSAERTGGSVSTLTIQRTQQEDSAVYLCASSLAGGQGAQPQHFGDGTRLSIL.

The chain carries TRBV27 and TRBJ1-2; unclear D gene. V shed 6 bases and J shed 6 bases, with 11 bases lying between them. Germline V gene data show CDR1 as MNHEY and CDR2 as SMNVEV (reference sequence). There are 12 residues in the CDR3. CDR3 DNA sequence: TGTGCCAGCAGGGATACGGTCGATGGCTACACCTTC. Protein sequence: CASRDTVDGYTF.

The chain couples TRBV18 to TRBJ1-4, with 9 positions matching TRBD1. The V and J ends lost 1 base and 2 bases, in that order; junction bases with no gene match: 11. In germline, CDR1 is KGHSH, CDR2 LQKENI. This CDR3 region has 19 residues. The CDR3 loop is CASSPLYRDRVLTNEKLFF. The CDR3 nucleotides are TGTGCCAGCTCACCACTGTACCGGGACAGGGTACTTACTAATGAAAAACTGTTTTTT.

The chain has TRBV5-1 and TRBJ2-1; 7 nucleotides agree with TRBD2. Germline CDR1 is SGHRS and CDR2 is YFSETQ. The length of the CDR3 is 14 residues. Trimming at V came to 4 bases and at J to 6 bases, leaving 7 bases not matched to a gene. The CDR3 DNA reads TGCGCCAGCAGCCTTGGGATAGCGGGCAATGAGCAGTTCTTC. Translating it yields CASSLGIAGNEQFF.

This rearrangement joins TRBV5-1 to TRBJ2-3, with TRBD2 as a possible D gene (7 bases). The CDR3 is made up of 16 amino acids. CDR1 is SGHRS, CDR2 YFSETQ, per germline. With 6 bases removed from V and 3 bases from J, the gap between germline ends came to 20 bases. The DNA of the CDR3 is TGCGCCAGCACCCGGAGGGGGGGCGTCGATACAGATACGCAGTATTTT. Translated: CASTRRGGVDTDTQYF.

The table lists this clone with a count of one. V and J are TRBV7-3 and TRBJ2-7; the D gene is possibly TRBD1 (5 bases). Germline V gives CDR1 SGHTA, CDR2 FQGTGA. Trimming removed 1 base at V and 3 bases at J, with 10 bases between. This CDR3 has 14 amino acids. In DNA, the CDR3 is TGTGCCAGCAGCTTAAAAGCAGGGAACTACGAGCAGTACTTC. This codes for CASSLKAGNYEQYF.

This clone has only a few counts. The rearrangement uses TRBV18 and TRBJ2-7, with 10 bases fitting TRBD1. Germline CDR1 and CDR2: KGHSH and LQKENI. V gave up 2 bases and J gave up 3 bases; unmatched junction bases: 4. CDR3 size: 15 residues. In DNA form, the CDR3 reads TGTGCCAGCTCACCAGGGACAGGGGAGATCTACGAGCAGTACTTC. Translating it yields CASSPGTGEIYEQYF.

The chain uses TRBV19 and TRBJ1-1; D unclear. The V end was cut by 5 bases, the J end by 3 bases, with 19 bases between. CDR3 length: 16 residues. The V gene's germline CDR1 is LNHDA and CDR2 SQIVND (reference sequence). The CDR3 is CASSLVPGGWDTEAFF. CDR3 nucleotide sequence: TGTGCCAGTAGTTTAGTGCCCGGCGGTTGGGACACTGAAGCTTTCTTT. Supplemented by reference TRBV19 and TRBJ1-1, the full variable domain reads DGGITQSPKYLFRKEGQNVTLSCEQNLNHDAMYWYRQDPGQGLRLIYYSQIVNDFQKGDIAEGYSVSREKKESFPLTVTSAQKNPTAFYLCASSLVPGGWDTEAFFGQGTRLTVV.

The genes are TRBV19 and TRBJ1-2, with D uncertain. Trimming stripped 5 bases from V and 7 bases from J, with 14 bases between. Looked up from germline, CDR1 is LNHDA and CDR2 is SQIVND (reference sequence). The CDR3 totals 13 residues. The CDR3 DNA follows: TGTGCCAGTAGTCCCCGGGATATCGGTGGCTACACCTTC. This encodes CASSPRDIGGYTF. Based on the CDR3 plus reference TRBV19 and TRBJ1-2, the full variable domain is DGGITQSPKYLFRKEGQNVTLSCEQNLNHDAMYWYRQDPGQGLRLIYYSQIVNDFQKGDIAEGYSVSREKKESFPLTVTSAQKNPTAFYLCASSPRDIGGYTFGSGTRLTVV.

V usage is TRBV29-1 and J usage is TRBJ1-2; TRBD1 is a possible D gene (6 bases). The V end lost 1 base, the J end lost 6 bases, and 6 bases lay between the germline ends. The CDR3 is 11 amino acids. Germline V CDR1 and CDR2: SQVTM, ANQGSEA. CDR3 DNA sequence: TGCAGCGTTGAAGGGGGGCATGGCTACACCTTC. Protein sequence: CSVEGGHGYTF.

The chain has TRBV7-6 and TRBJ2-1; the D call may be TRBD1 or TRBD2 (5 bases each). V lost 6 bases and J 2 bases, leaving 14 bases between the germline ends. CDR1 and CDR2 (germline): SGHVS, FNYEAQ. The CDR3 length is 15 residues. The CDR3 DNA sequence: TGTGCCAGCAGGGCGAGAGGGGATGCCTACAATGAGCAGTTCTTC. Translation: CASRARGDAYNEQFF.

Only a few counts were recorded for this clone. J is TRBJ1-1 and V is TRBV19; 7 bases are a match to TRBD1. V lost 8 bases to trimming and J lost 2 bases; unmatched junction nucleotides: 8. The CDR3 contains 14 residues. Germline CDR1 LNHDA, CDR2 SQIVND (reference sequence). CDR3 in DNA: TGTGCCAGTGCCAGGGGGGGGCTAAACACTGAAGCTTTCTTT. Amino acids: CASARGGLNTEAFF. Full variable domain (missing parts from reference TRBV19 and TRBJ1-1): DGGITQSPKYLFRKEGQNVTLSCEQNLNHDAMYWYRQDPGQGLRLIYYSQIVNDFQKGDIAEGYSVSREKKESFPLTVTSAQKNPTAFYLCASARGGLNTEAFFGQGTRLTVV.

The J gene is TRBJ1-1, the V gene TRBV5-6, with a possible D match to TRBD1 (5 bases). The V gene lost 0 bases and the J gene lost 7 bases, with 16 bases spanning the gap. Germline V gene data show CDR1 as SGHDT and CDR2 as YYEEEE. The CDR3 sequence is 15 residues long. The CDR3 DNA is TGTGCCAGCAGCTTGGCCGGCGGACAACGGGGTGAAGCTTTCTTT. This codes for CASSLAGGQRGEAFF.

This clone was counted a single time. The chain carries TRBV20-1 and TRBJ2-1; no reliable D call. Deletions cut 4 bases from V and 10 bases from J, with 11 bases between. CDR3 length equals 11 residues. From germline, CDR1 is DFQATT and CDR2 SNEGSKA (reference sequence). The CDR3 here is CSATNSVEQFF. DNA of the CDR3: TGCAGTGCTACCAACTCAGTCGAGCAGTTCTTC.

This chain connects TRBV5-1 to TRBJ2-7, with a tentative D call TRBD2 (5 bases). V was trimmed by 1 base and J by 5 bases, leaving 16 bases between them. Germline CDR1 reads SGHRS; CDR2 reads YFSETQ. This CDR3 is 15 amino acids long. The CDR3 region has the DNA TGCGCCAGCAGCTTGAGGACCGGAGGTGGGGACGAGCAGTACTTC. This translates into CASSLRTGGGDEQYF. The whole variable domain, remainder taken from reference TRBV5-1 and TRBJ2-7, is KAGVTQTPRYLIKTRGQQVTLSCSPISGHRSVSWYQQTPGQGLQFLFEYFSETQRNKGNFPGRFSGRQFSNSRSEMNVSTLELGDSALYLCASSLRTGGGDEQYFGPGTRLTVT.

The chain carries TRBV12-3 or TRBV12-4 and TRBJ1-1; tentative D call: TRBD1 (5 bases). The V end lost 0 bases, the J end lost 4 bases, and 6 bases lay between the germline ends. The CDR3 totals 13 residues. CDR3 amino acids: CASSLARGTEAFF. In DNA form, the CDR3 reads TGTGCCAGCAGTTTAGCGAGGGGCACTGAAGCTTTCTTT.

The rearrangement uses TRBV30 and TRBJ2-3, with 8 bases lining up with TRBD2. The CDR3 contains 14 residues. V was pared by 8 bases and J by 0 bases, with 7 bases of the junction left unmatched. Germline V lookup: CDR1 GTSNPN, CDR2 SVGIG (reference sequence). The chain's CDR3 is CAKRGKPSTDTQYF. CDR3 sequence (DNA): TGTGCCAAGCGGGGGAAGCCTAGCACAGATACGCAGTATTTT.

This chain uses TRBV7-8 with TRBJ2-1; 14 nucleotides line up with TRBD2. CDR3 length: 14 amino acids. The germline V gene has CDR1 SGHVS and CDR2 FQNEAQ. V lost 5 bases, J lost 8 bases, and 2 bases stayed unmatched. The DNA for the CDR3 is TGTGCCAGCAGCGGACTAGCGGGAGGCTATGAGCAGTTCTTC. Residues: CASSGLAGGYEQFF.

The chain has TRBV29-1 and TRBJ2-1; TRBD2 agrees at 7 bases. CDR3 length: 15 residues. CDR1 SQVTM and CDR2 ANQGSEA come from the germline V gene. The V segment lost 2 bases and the J segment 5 bases; nucleotides outside the gene matches: 9. As DNA, the CDR3 is TGCAGCGTTGAATTCGTGGCTAGCGGAAACAATGAGCAGTTCTTC. Translation gives CSVEFVASGNNEQFF.

This chain uses TRBV5-4 with TRBJ2-3, with D tentatively TRBD1 (5 bases). The CDR3 is 16 residues long. Germline V gene sequence: CDR1 SGHNT, CDR2 YYREEE (reference sequence). Deletions cut 3 bases from V and 0 bases from J, with 14 bases between. CDR3 nucleotide sequence: TGTGCCAGCAGCTCACTGACAGCCTCTAGCACAGATACGCAGTATTTT. As protein: CASSSLTASSTDTQYF.

This clone was seen more than once but under ten times. V gene TRBV7-9 combines with J gene TRBJ1-2; maybe TRBD1 (5 bases). The ends were cut back, 3 bases at V and 6 bases at J, with 8 bases in the middle. Germline V lookup: CDR1 SEHNR, CDR2 FQNEAQ (reference sequence). CDR3 length: 12 residues. CDR3 DNA sequence: TGTGCCAGCAGCTTCGGGGGTGATGGCTACACCTTC. Amino acids: CASSFGGDGYTF.

V is TRBV3-1 (or the pseudogene TRBV3-2) and J is TRBJ2-3, with D perhaps assigned TRBD1 or TRBD2 (5 bases each). The length of the CDR3 is 12 residues. CDR1 is LGHDT, CDR2 YNNKEL, per germline (reference sequence). V was shortened by 1 base and J by 9 bases, with 8 bases between the two germline ends. CDR3 DNA sequence: TGTGCCAGCAGCCAAGCGGGACGGACGCAGTATTTT. It translates to CASSQAGRTQYF.

Only one count was recorded for this clone. Other nucleotide sequences in the sample specify the same CDR3. Here the CDR3 reads CASSLEGAGADTQYF. The CDR3 nucleotides read TGTGCCAGCAGCTTAGAGGGGGCTGGGGCAGATACGCAGTATTTT. The rearrangement joins TRBV11-1 to TRBJ2-3; 7 positions agree with TRBD1. This CDR3 is 15 amino acids long. The germline V gene has CDR1 SGHAT and CDR2 FQDESV (reference sequence). J gave up 4 bases and V 1 base, and 5 bases lay outside the gene matches.

CDR3 nucleotide sequence: TGTGCCAGCAGCTACGGACTAGCGGGGACGATCTACAATGAGCAGTTCTTC. It encodes CASSYGLAGTIYNEQFF. The chain couples TRBV9 to TRBJ2-1, with 12 bases fitting TRBD2. Germline values: CDR1 SGDLS, CDR2 YYNGEE. This CDR3 contains 17 residues. Trimming cost V 4 bases and J 3 bases; bases outside gene matches: 8.

This chain links TRBV9 with TRBJ2-1; 8 positions match TRBD1. V trimming: 3 bases; J trimming: 7 bases; junction bases outside the gene matches: 15. CDR1 SGDLS and CDR2 YYNGEE come from the germline V gene. CDR3 length: 17 residues. The CDR3 nucleotides are TGTGCCAGCAGCGGAGACGGACAGGGAAGAGGCACTAATGAGCAGTTCTTC. It is translated as CASSGDGQGRGTNEQFF.

V usage is TRBV5-1 and J usage is TRBJ1-1; 10 positions agree with TRBD1. J was trimmed by 5 bases and V by 3 bases; bases with no gene match: 7. Germline values: CDR1 SGHRS, CDR2 YFSETQ. The CDR3 extends over 15 amino acids. Here the CDR3 reads CASSSAGTGVTEAFF. The CDR3 coding sequence is TGCGCCAGCAGCTCCGCAGGGACAGGGGTGACTGAAGCTTTCTTT. The full variable domain, rest sourced from reference TRBV5-1 and TRBJ1-1, is KAGVTQTPRYLIKTRGQQVTLSCSPISGHRSVSWYQQTPGQGLQFLFEYFSETQRNKGNFPGRFSGRQFSNSRSEMNVSTLELGDSALYLCASSSAGTGVTEAFFGQGTRLTVV.

The rearrangement joins TRBV6-5 to TRBJ1-1; D is ambiguous. Trimming removed 6 bases at V and 8 bases at J, with 10 bases between. The CDR3 covers 11 residues. Germline V lookup: CDR1 MNHEY, CDR2 SVGAGI. DNA of the CDR3: TGTGCCAGCAGGAATAATTGGGAAGCTTTCTTT. Residues: CASRNNWEAFF.